The 28 T cell receptor beta chains below come from one sample, sequenced in a study of CD8 T cell repertoires and HIV-1 epitope variants. Using immunoSEQ multiplex PCR, the repertoire was profiled, and TCRdb retains in-frame clones only, with some absent. In the table there are about 90,000 clones, roughly four fifths of which are singletons. The sample consisted of uncultured baseline CD8+ T cells from peripheral blood mononuclear cells (PBMCs). The origin of the receptors is a male donor with HIV.

The CDR3 is CASSYFAGQNEQYF. The CDR3, as DNA: TGTGCCAGCAGTTACTTTGCAGGGCAGAACGAGCAGTACTTC. The chain is built from TRBV6-5 and TRBJ2-7; a possible D gene is TRBD1 (5 bases). The length of the CDR3 is 14 residues. Germline CDR1 reads MNHEY; CDR2 reads SVGAGI. V was shortened by 1 base and J by 5 bases, with 12 bases between the two germline ends.

This chain connects TRBV27 to TRBJ2-3; possibly TRBD1 for D (6 bases). Trimming took 10 bases from V and 3 from J, leaving 23 bases between them. This CDR3 is 16 amino acids long. The germline CDR1 and CDR2 sequences are MNHEY and SMNVEV (reference sequence). CDR3 coding DNA: TGTGCCACTCAGGATTATTTAGGGGGAAGAACAGATACGCAGTATTTT. Its protein product is CATQDYLGGRTDTQYF.

This chain links TRBV6-5 with TRBJ1-1; TRBD1 agrees at 9 bases. Germline V lookup: CDR1 MNHEY, CDR2 SVGAGI. The CDR3 is 12 residues long. Trimming at V came to 3 bases and at J to 11 bases, leaving 4 bases not matched to a gene. CDR3 region: CASSYRDRVAFF. The CDR3 DNA follows: TGTGCCAGCAGTTATAGGGACAGGGTGGCTTTCTTT.

The chain has TRBV4-1 and TRBJ1-5, with a weak D call TRBD1 (6 bases). Trimming removed 4 bases at V and 0 bases at J, with 19 bases between. The CDR3 contains 18 residues. Germline V CDR1 and CDR2: MGHRA, YSYEKL. The CDR3 spells CASSPRDTLGISNQPQHF. The CDR3 nucleotides read TGCGCCAGCAGCCCCCGGGACACGCTAGGGATTAGCAATCAGCCCCAGCATTTT.

By its share, this clone is medium-sized. The rearrangement joins TRBV27 to TRBJ1-2; 10 nucleotides match TRBD1. Trimming at V came to 5 bases and at J to 8 bases, leaving 8 bases not matched to a gene. The CDR3 loop spans 14 amino acids. CDR1 and CDR2 (germline): MNHEY, SMNVEV (reference sequence). The CDR3 DNA is TGTGCCAGCAGTGCGACAGGGGGCTTTGGCGGCTACACCTTC. This translates into CASSATGGFGGYTF.

This chain uses TRBV6-1 with TRBJ1-2; no firm D call. CDR3 length: 13 amino acids. V lost 7 bases and J 3 bases, leaving 12 bases between the germline ends. From germline, CDR1 is MNHNS and CDR2 SASEGT. CDR3 bases: TGTGCCAGCACGCTGACGGACTACTATGGCTACACCTTC. Its translation: CASTLTDYYGYTF.

This clone was detected a few times. V gene TRBV5-1 combines with J gene TRBJ1-2; no clear D. CDR1 is SGHRS, CDR2 YFSETQ, per germline. V was shortened by 0 bases and J by 7 bases, with 10 bases between the two germline ends. The CDR3 covers 13 residues. The CDR3 DNA reads as TGCGCCAGCAGCTTGGGAGGTACTGGTGGCTACACCTTC. Its protein is CASSLGGTGGYTF.

V usage is TRBV6-5 and J usage is TRBJ1-1; 8 bases align to TRBD1. Germline CDR1 is MNHEY and CDR2 is SVGAGI. Trimming removed 5 bases from V and 12 bases from J; junction bases left unmatched: 8. The CDR3 runs to 12 residues. This CDR3 is CASSLQGGGTFF. CDR3 sequence (DNA): TGTGCCAGCAGTCTACAGGGGGGTGGAACTTTCTTT.

The chain has TRBV28 and TRBJ2-2; D is possibly TRBD2 (5 bases). This CDR3 has 14 residues. CDR1 MDHEN and CDR2 SYDVKM come from the germline V gene. V lost 6 bases and J 5 bases, leaving 13 bases between the germline ends. Written as DNA, the CDR3 is TGTGCCAGCAGATGGGCTAGCTTAACCGGGGAGCTGTTTTTT. Its translation: CASRWASLTGELFF.

This chain's CDR3 is CASSPSGGGNQPQHF. DNA of the CDR3: TGTGCCAGCAGCCCCTCAGGGGGGGGAAATCAGCCCCAGCATTTT. The rearrangement links TRBV7-2 to TRBJ1-5, with TRBD1 matching 7 bases. The trim removed 5 bases at V and 4 bases at J, leaving 8 bases unmatched. The CDR3 is made up of 15 amino acids. Germline values: CDR1 SGHTA, CDR2 FQGNSA.

The genes are TRBV5-1 and TRBJ2-1; TRBD1 matches at 9 bases. CDR3 length: 14 amino acids. Germline lookup yields CDR1 SGHRS and CDR2 YFSETQ. Trimming at V came to 0 bases and at J to 10 bases, leaving 5 bases not matched to a gene. The DNA of the CDR3 is TGCGCCAGCAGCTTGGGAGGGACAGGGAGAGAGCAGTTCTTC. Residues: CASSLGGTGREQFF.

V and J are TRBV28 and TRBJ1-2; D unclear. The CDR3 is 11 residues long. The V gene lost 7 bases and the J gene lost 5 bases, with 8 bases spanning the gap. Germline CDR1 MDHEN, CDR2 SYDVKM. CDR3 protein: CASTEKYGYTF. CDR3 in DNA: TGTGCCAGCACCGAGAAATATGGCTACACCTTC.

This clone was detected only once. J is TRBJ2-1 and V is TRBV5-6; D gene ambiguous. The CDR3 runs to 17 residues. V lost 4 bases and J 8 bases, leaving 25 bases between the germline ends. The V gene's germline CDR1 is SGHDT and CDR2 YYEEEE. The CDR3 protein is CASSVATSPRPDDEQFF. The CDR3, as DNA: TGTGCCAGCAGCGTCGCAACTTCTCCCCGCCCGGATGATGAGCAGTTCTTC.

This clone is judged medium-sized. The CDR3 DNA reads TGTGCCAGCAGCCCTACAGGCGGGCGGGACGAGCAGTACTTC. Its protein product is CASSPTGGRDEQYF. V is TRBV4-2 and J is TRBJ2-7; D is perhaps TRBD1 or TRBD2 (5 bases each). This CDR3 has 14 amino acids. In germline, CDR1 is LGHNA, CDR2 YNFKEQ. Trimming shortened V by 4 bases and J by 5 bases, and 15 bases separated the two germline ends.

Remarks on this clone: Other nucleotide sequences in the sample specify the same CDR3. The rearrangement links TRBV7-9 to TRBJ2-1, with 11 nucleotides matching TRBD1. The CDR3 loop spans 15 amino acids. Unmatched junction bases numbered 6, after V lost 4 bases and J lost 7 bases. Germline V CDR1 and CDR2: SEHNR, FQNEAQ (reference sequence). In DNA form, the CDR3 reads TGTGCCAGCAGCTCCGGACAGGGGGCAAGAAATGAGCAGTTCTTC. Protein sequence: CASSSGQGARNEQFF.

CDR3 sequence (DNA): TGTGCCAGCAGCTTGGAGGTGGCGGGGCAGCAGTTCTTC. It yields the protein CASSLEVAGQQFF. V and J are TRBV5-6 and TRBJ2-1; D perhaps matches TRBD2 (6 bases). The CDR3 consists of 13 residues. The germline V gene encodes CDR1 SGHDT and CDR2 YYEEEE. The V and J ends lost 0 bases and 11 bases respectively, with 12 bases between them. The variable domain in full, completed from reference TRBV5-6 and TRBJ2-1, reads DAGVTQSPTHLIKTRGQQVTLRCSPKSGHDTVSWYQQALGQGPQFIFQYYEEEERQRGNFPDRFSGHQFPNYSSELNVNALLLGDSALYLCASSLEVAGQQFFGPGTRLTVL.

This clone was found a few times. The CDR3 nucleotides read TGTGCCAGCAGTTTGTGGAACTCTGGGACTAGCGGGAGGACGAGCTCCTACGAGCAGTACTTC. Its translation: CASSLWNSGTSGRTSSYEQYF. The gene calls are TRBV28 and TRBJ2-7, with 15 bases that match TRBD2. Germline V lookup: CDR1 MDHEN, CDR2 SYDVKM. This CDR3 spans 21 amino acids. V shed 3 bases and J 0 bases; nucleotides not matched to a gene: 15.

The V call is TRBV5-6, the J call TRBJ2-5; 7 nucleotides match TRBD1. Per germline, CDR1 SGHDT and CDR2 YYEEEE. V lost 4 bases to trimming and J lost 3 bases; unmatched junction nucleotides: 6. The CDR3 spans 14 residues. In DNA, the CDR3 is TGTGCCAGCAGCCCGAGTGACAGGGAAGAGACCCAGTACTTC. Translated, it gives CASSPSDREETQYF.

V gene TRBV7-6 combines with J gene TRBJ2-5; 9 nucleotides match TRBD2. Germline V gives CDR1 SGHVS, CDR2 FNYEAQ. The CDR3 spans 14 residues. The V and J ends lost 3 bases and 5 bases, in that order; junction bases with no gene match: 4. CDR3 sequence (DNA): TGTGCCAGCAGCTTGAGCGGGAGGAGGGAGACCCAGTACTTC. Residues: CASSLSGRRETQYF.

This clone was counted once. The chain has TRBV7-2 and TRBJ2-5; 7 bases match TRBD1. Looked up from germline, CDR1 is SGHTA and CDR2 is FQGNSA. The V and J ends lost 3 bases and 13 bases, in that order; junction bases with no gene match: 8. This CDR3 has 12 amino acids. The DNA for the CDR3 is TGTGCCAGCAGCTTGAACAGGGGCCCTAGGTACTTC. Translation: CASSLNRGPRYF.

V gene TRBV27 combines with J gene TRBJ2-6; 7 nucleotides align to TRBD1. CDR1 and CDR2 (germline): MNHEY, SMNVEV (reference sequence). The ends lost 2 bases at V and 4 bases at J; junction bases unmatched: 11. The CDR3 is made up of 18 amino acids. The chain's CDR3 is CASSLRSRGRRGANVLTF. The CDR3, as DNA: TGTGCCAGCAGTTTACGGTCGAGGGGGCGTAGAGGGGCCAACGTCCTGACTTTC.

This chain links TRBV5-1 with TRBJ1-5; D gene ambiguous. Trimming removed 9 bases from V and 2 bases from J, with 9 bases in between. The CDR3 length is 12 residues. Germline V gene data show CDR1 as SGHRS and CDR2 as YFSETQ. CDR3 residues: CANGGGNQPQHF. DNA of the CDR3: TGCGCCAATGGAGGAGGCAATCAGCCCCAGCATTTT.

The J gene is TRBJ2-1, the V gene TRBV28; 7 bases line up with TRBD2. The V gene's germline CDR1 is MDHEN and CDR2 SYDVKM. The CDR3 runs to 13 residues. V lost 7 bases to trimming and J lost 3 bases; unmatched junction nucleotides: 3. The CDR3 DNA reads as TGTGCCAGCACCGGACTAGTCTACAATGAGCAGTTCTTC. Translated, it gives CASTGLVYNEQFF.

This chain connects TRBV7-9 to TRBJ2-1; D ambiguous. Per the germline V gene, CDR1 is SEHNR and CDR2 is FQNEAQ (reference sequence). V shed 4 bases and J shed 6 bases, with 1 base lying between them. The CDR3 runs to 10 residues. CDR3 residues: CASSSNEQFF. Written as DNA, the CDR3 is TGTGCCAGCAGCTCCAATGAGCAGTTCTTC.

V and J are TRBV19 and TRBJ1-4; no clear D. CDR1 and CDR2 (germline): LNHDA, SQIVND (reference sequence). The CDR3 contains 14 residues. V dropped 5 bases and J dropped 5 bases, with 12 bases sitting between them. CDR3 nucleotide sequence: TGTGCCAGTAGTCGGGAGCAGCTGAATGAAAAACTGTTTTTT. Translation gives CASSREQLNEKLFF.

V and J are TRBV7-2 and TRBJ2-7; D gene ambiguous. There are 13 residues in the CDR3. Between the trimmed V and J ends, which lost 5 bases and 1 base, there was a span of 9 bases. Germline V gene lookup returns CDR1 SGHTA and CDR2 FQGNSA. The DNA for the CDR3 is TGTGCCAGCAGCCTTATGGGGTCCTACGAGCAGTACTTC. It specifies CASSLMGSYEQYF.

CDR3: CASSLPGGGTDTQYF. The CDR3 bases are TGCGCCAGCAGCCTCCCCGGGGGGGGCACAGATACGCAGTATTTT. This rearrangement joins TRBV5-1 to TRBJ2-3, with 8 bases that match TRBD2. The ends lost 4 bases at V and 1 base at J; junction bases unmatched: 5. Germline CDR1 and CDR2: SGHRS and YFSETQ. The CDR3 sequence is 15 residues long.

V gene TRBV6-5 combines with J gene TRBJ2-7, with 12 bases lining up with TRBD2. Germline CDR1 reads MNHEY; CDR2 reads SVGAGI. Germline trimming cut 2 bases from V and 5 bases from J; bases unmatched to any gene: 4. The CDR3 consists of 15 residues. In DNA form, the CDR3 reads TGTGCCAGCAGTTACGGGCTAGCGGGAGGGAACGAGCAGTACTTC. Amino acid sequence: CASSYGLAGGNEQYF.